One sample yielded the 27 T cell receptor beta chains listed below, sequenced in a study of blood T cell repertoires in COVID-19. Generated by immunoSEQ multiplex PCR, the TCRdb table keeps only in-frame clones and is missing some. Here the sample spans some 140,000 clones, 79% being singletons. Sequenced: peripheral blood. The origin of the receptors is a man between 60 and 70 years old with acute or convalescent COVID-19.

This clone was seen only once. The chain carries TRBV6-5 and TRBJ2-7; D perhaps matches TRBD2 (5 bases). Trimming shortened V by 2 bases and J by 4 bases, and 15 bases separated the two germline ends. CDR1 and CDR2 (germline): MNHEY, SVGAGI. This CDR3 contains 15 residues. The CDR3 protein is CASSYRLPERYEQYF. The CDR3 DNA reads TGTGCCAGCAGTTACCGACTTCCCGAGCGGTACGAGCAGTACTTC.

This clone was seen a single time. The chain recombines TRBV9 with TRBJ1-4; 10 bases match TRBD1. The trim removed 4 bases at V and 2 bases at J, leaving 5 bases unmatched. Germline CDR1 is SGDLS and CDR2 is YYNGEE. The CDR3 consists of 16 residues. The CDR3 DNA reads as TGTGCCAGCAGCCCTCGGACAGGGGGGACTAATGAAAAACTGTTTTTT. The encoded protein is CASSPRTGGTNEKLFF.

This chain connects TRBV2 to TRBJ2-7; the D gene is possibly TRBD1 (5 bases). The CDR3 loop spans 11 amino acids. Germline V CDR1 and CDR2: SNHLY, FYNNEI. V was clipped by 4 bases and J by 6 bases, with 7 bases between them. In DNA form, the CDR3 reads TGTGCCAGCAGTGTTAGGGGCGAGCAGTACTTC. Protein: CASSVRGEQYF.

The chain is built from TRBV4-2 and TRBJ2-1; 11 bases are shared with TRBD2. V shed 0 bases and J 7 bases; nucleotides not matched to a gene: 5. CDR1 and CDR2 from the germline V gene are LGHNA and YNFKEQ. The CDR3 runs 16 residues. The CDR3 region is CASSQDPSSGRNEQFF. The CDR3, as DNA: TGTGCCAGCAGCCAAGATCCGTCTAGCGGGAGGAATGAGCAGTTCTTC.

The J gene is TRBJ2-4, the V gene TRBV7-2; 8 bases are a match to TRBD2. Germline V gives CDR1 SGHTA, CDR2 FQGNSA. This CDR3 contains 13 residues. Trimming removed 1 base from V and 12 bases from J; junction bases left unmatched: 5. CDR3 sequence: CASSLGSSGPQYF. As DNA, the CDR3 is TGTGCCAGCAGCTTAGGTTCTAGCGGGCCTCAGTACTTC.

The rearrangement uses TRBV19 and TRBJ2-7; D might be TRBD1 (7 bases). The CDR3 is made up of 15 amino acids. CDR1 and CDR2 (germline): LNHDA, SQIVND (reference sequence). The ends were cut back, 4 bases at V and 7 bases at J, with 20 bases in the middle. The CDR3: CASSTLATGSEEQYF. Here the CDR3 DNA reads TGTGCCAGTAGTACCCTAGCGACAGGGTCTGAAGAGCAGTACTTC.

The chain employs TRBV6-2 or TRBV6-3 and TRBJ2-7, with a tentative D call TRBD2 (6 bases). V lost 0 bases to trimming and J lost 6 bases, with 15 bases between them. The CDR3 loop spans 15 amino acids. Germline CDR1 reads MNHEY; CDR2 reads SVGEGT. The CDR3 DNA sequence: TGTGCCAGCAGTTACTCGACTAGTAGCGCGGGCGAGCAGTACTTC. It encodes CASSYSTSSAGEQYF.

The chain combines TRBV5-1 with TRBJ2-1; 9 nucleotides agree with TRBD2. V was clipped by 0 bases and J by 1 base; unmatched bases: 11. The CDR3 spans 19 residues. Germline V CDR1 and CDR2: SGHRS, YFSETQ. CDR3 sequence: CASSLAFPGTSGSYNEQFF. DNA for the CDR3: TGCGCCAGCAGCTTGGCGTTCCCGGGAACTAGCGGGTCCTACAATGAGCAGTTCTTC.

The chain is built from TRBV29-1 and TRBJ2-5, with 11 bases matching TRBD1. The CDR3 sequence is 12 residues long. Germline lookup yields CDR1 SQVTM and CDR2 ANQGSEA. V dropped 7 bases and J dropped 6; count of bases not matched to a gene: 4. The CDR3 sequence is CSGTGGGKTQYF. In nucleotides, the CDR3 is TGCAGCGGGACAGGGGGCGGGAAGACCCAGTACTTC.

In regard to this clone: The same CDR3 also results from other DNA sequences found in this sample. V and J are TRBV5-1 and TRBJ2-5; TRBD2 matches 8 bases. V shed 0 bases and J 5 bases; nucleotides not matched to a gene: 0. CDR3 length: 13 amino acids. Germline V gene data show CDR1 as SGHRS and CDR2 as YFSETQ. CDR3 amino acids: CASSLAGGETQYF. The CDR3 DNA is TGCGCCAGCAGCTTGGCGGGGGGGGAGACCCAGTACTTC.

The V and J genes are TRBV6-2 or TRBV6-3 and TRBJ2-1; 10 nucleotides agree with TRBD2. The CDR3 is 17 residues long. CDR1 and CDR2 (germline): MNHEY, SVGEGT. The V segment lost 5 bases and the J segment 0 bases; nucleotides outside the gene matches: 7. CDR3 amino acids: CASSPRTSGSSYNEQFF. The CDR3 coding sequence is TGTGCCAGCAGTCCCCGGACTAGCGGTAGCTCCTACAATGAGCAGTTCTTC.

There are a few counts of this clone. Other DNA sequences of this sample code for an identical CDR3. This sequence joins TRBV28 and TRBJ1-5, with 7 bases identical to TRBD1. Germline-derived CDR1 and CDR2 are MDHEN and SYDVKM. The CDR3 sequence is 14 residues long. V lost 9 bases to trimming and J lost 0 bases; unmatched junction nucleotides: 5. This CDR3 is CASRTGYSNQPQHF. The CDR3 DNA is TGTGCCAGTAGGACAGGCTATAGCAATCAGCCCCAGCATTTT. Full variable domain (rest looked up from reference TRBV28 and TRBJ1-5): DVKVTQSSRYLVKRTGEKVFLECVQDMDHENMFWYRQDPGLGLRLIYFSYDVKMKEKGDIPEGYSVSREKKERFSLILESASTNQTSMYLCASRTGYSNQPQHFGDGTRLSIL.

The chain combines TRBV11-1 with TRBJ2-7; D is unresolved. The CDR3 has 12 residues. Looked up from germline, CDR1 is SGHAT and CDR2 is FQDESV (reference sequence). V lost 5 bases, J lost 3 bases, and 8 bases lay in between. CDR3 region: CASSLYSYEQYF. Here the CDR3 DNA reads TGTGCCAGCAGCCTCTACAGCTACGAGCAGTACTTC.

This chain joins TRBV10-3 and TRBJ2-6; TRBD2 might be the D (5 bases). CDR1 is ENHRY and CDR2 is SYGVKD in the germline V gene. V dropped 4 bases and J dropped 4 bases, with 8 bases sitting between them. The CDR3 covers 14 residues. The CDR3 here is CAISGGDGANVLTF. CDR3 bases: TGTGCCATCAGTGGGGGAGACGGGGCCAACGTCCTGACTTTC.

The V and J genes are TRBV5-1 and TRBJ2-1, with D possibly TRBD2 on 6 matching bases. CDR1 SGHRS and CDR2 YFSETQ come from the germline V gene. Trimming removed 6 bases from V and 9 bases from J, with 13 bases in between. The CDR3 spans 12 residues. This CDR3 is CASTPGVGEQFF. CDR3 DNA sequence: TGCGCCAGCACTCCGGGAGTGGGTGAGCAGTTCTTC.

The chain uses TRBV10-3 and TRBJ2-7, with D unresolved. Trimming shortened V by 0 bases and J by 2 bases, and 2 bases separated the two germline ends. The germline V gene encodes CDR1 ENHRY and CDR2 SYGVKD. CDR3 size: 12 residues. For the CDR3, the DNA is TGTGCCATCAGTGAGTCCACCTACGAGCAGTACTTC. Residues: CAISESTYEQYF.

The J gene is TRBJ2-1, the V gene TRBV5-1; 7 bases fit TRBD2. The CDR3 runs 13 residues. The germline gives CDR1 SGHRS, CDR2 YFSETQ. The J segment lost 8 bases and the V segment lost 4 bases, leaving 6 bases of the junction unmatched. The DNA of the CDR3 is TGCGCCAGCAGCCCCTCGGGGGGATATGAGCAGTTCTTC. Its translation: CASSPSGGYEQFF. Full variable domain (outside the CDR3, taken from reference TRBV5-1 and TRBJ2-1): KAGVTQTPRYLIKTRGQQVTLSCSPISGHRSVSWYQQTPGQGLQFLFEYFSETQRNKGNFPGRFSGRQFSNSRSEMNVSTLELGDSALYLCASSPSGGYEQFFGPGTRLTVL.

J is TRBJ1-1 and V is TRBV19, with D perhaps TRBD1 (6 bases). Looked up from germline, CDR1 is LNHDA and CDR2 is SQIVND (reference sequence). The CDR3 is made up of 15 amino acids. Between the trimmed V and J ends, which lost 10 bases and 2 bases, there was a span of 20 bases. The CDR3 sequence is CATRDTPPRNTEAFF. CDR3 bases: TGTGCCACGAGGGACACCCCTCCCCGTAACACTGAAGCTTTCTTT.

Note on this clone: Other DNA sequences in the sample encode the same CDR3. The rearrangement joins TRBV9 to TRBJ1-2; D may be TRBD1 (6 bases). Trimming pared 0 bases from V and 5 bases from J, leaving 8 bases between. Germline V CDR1 and CDR2: SGDLS, YYNGEE. This CDR3 has 13 amino acids. The CDR3 loop reads CASSVGQGYGYTF. In nucleotides, the CDR3 is TGTGCCAGCAGCGTAGGCCAGGGGTATGGCTACACCTTC. Combining the CDR3 with reference TRBV9 and TRBJ1-2 gives the whole variable domain DSGVTQTPKHLITATGQRVTLRCSPRSGDLSVYWYQQSLDQGLQFLIQYYNGEERAKGNILERFSAQQFPDLHSELNLSSLELGDSALYFCASSVGQGYGYTFGSGTRLTVV.

The chain joins TRBV6-6 to TRBJ1-1; 8 bases fit TRBD1. Germline trimming cut 5 bases from V and 0 bases from J; bases unmatched to any gene: 11. The V gene's germline CDR1 is MNHNY and CDR2 SVGAGI (reference sequence). This CDR3 spans 17 amino acids. This chain's CDR3 is CASSPRGTGGMNTEAFF. The CDR3 DNA reads TGTGCCAGCAGTCCCCGCGGAACAGGGGGGATGAACACTGAAGCTTTCTTT.

The rearrangement uses TRBV6-4 and TRBJ2-2; a possible D gene is TRBD1 (5 bases). CDR3 size: 14 residues. V was shortened by 2 bases and J by 5 bases, with 9 bases between the two germline ends. CDR1 MRHNA and CDR2 SNTAGT come from the germline V gene. DNA of the CDR3: TGTGCCAGCAGTGACCAGGGAAGGACCGGGGAGCTGTTTTTT. Its protein product is CASSDQGRTGELFF.

The chain couples TRBV10-2 to TRBJ2-2; D may be TRBD2 (5 bases). The germline CDR1 and CDR2 sequences are WSHSY and SAAADI. The length of the CDR3 is 15 residues. V was cut by 4 bases and J by 2 bases, with 11 bases left in between. For the CDR3, the DNA is TGCGCCAGCAGTGGCCGGACTGGTAACACCGGGGAGCTGTTTTTT. Translated, it gives CASSGRTGNTGELFF.

This clone was seen just once. This chain joins TRBV19 and TRBJ1-2; 7 nucleotides match TRBD1. The CDR3 is 14 amino acids. The germline V gene encodes CDR1 LNHDA and CDR2 SQIVND (reference sequence). V shed 3 bases, J shed 7 bases, and the junction held 8 bases outside the gene matches. DNA of the CDR3: TGTGCCAGTAGTATCGGCGGCCAGGGGGGTGGCTACACCTTC. This gives the protein CASSIGGQGGGYTF.

This rearrangement joins TRBV18 to TRBJ2-7; D is perhaps TRBD1 (5 bases). CDR1 and CDR2 from the germline V gene are KGHSH and LQKENI. V was pared by 3 bases and J by 7 bases, with 13 bases between. The CDR3 has 13 residues. CDR3 residues: CASSPLGVQEQYF. Written as DNA, the CDR3 is TGTGCCAGCTCACCCCTAGGGGTACAGGAGCAGTACTTC.

The rearrangement uses TRBV28 and TRBJ2-7; D may be TRBD1 (6 bases). The germline V gene has CDR1 MDHEN and CDR2 SYDVKM. The CDR3 consists of 13 residues. V lost 6 bases and J lost 3, with 12 bases in between. The CDR3 bases are TGTGCCAGCAGCTGGACAGCAAACTACGAGCAGTACTTC. Amino acid sequence: CASSWTANYEQYF.

This clone occurred a few times. Additional DNA sequences in this sample encode the identical CDR3. The CDR3 DNA sequence: TGCGCCAGCAGCCAAGATTTCGGACAAGACTATGGCTACACCTTC. Translation gives CASSQDFGQDYGYTF. The V gene is TRBV4-3, the J gene TRBJ1-2; D perhaps matches TRBD1 (5 bases). This CDR3 is built from 15 residues. CDR1 is LGHNA, CDR2 YSLEER, per germline. V lost 0 bases and J 3 bases, leaving 11 bases between the germline ends.

The V and J genes are TRBV7-2 and TRBJ2-3, with D maybe TRBD1 (5 bases). This CDR3 spans 15 amino acids. V gave up 5 bases and J gave up 3 bases, with 15 bases separating them. CDR1 and CDR2 (germline): SGHTA, FQGNSA. CDR3 protein: CASSLGQGATDTQYF. Here the CDR3 DNA reads TGTGCCAGCAGCCTCGGACAAGGGGCTACAGATACGCAGTATTTT.